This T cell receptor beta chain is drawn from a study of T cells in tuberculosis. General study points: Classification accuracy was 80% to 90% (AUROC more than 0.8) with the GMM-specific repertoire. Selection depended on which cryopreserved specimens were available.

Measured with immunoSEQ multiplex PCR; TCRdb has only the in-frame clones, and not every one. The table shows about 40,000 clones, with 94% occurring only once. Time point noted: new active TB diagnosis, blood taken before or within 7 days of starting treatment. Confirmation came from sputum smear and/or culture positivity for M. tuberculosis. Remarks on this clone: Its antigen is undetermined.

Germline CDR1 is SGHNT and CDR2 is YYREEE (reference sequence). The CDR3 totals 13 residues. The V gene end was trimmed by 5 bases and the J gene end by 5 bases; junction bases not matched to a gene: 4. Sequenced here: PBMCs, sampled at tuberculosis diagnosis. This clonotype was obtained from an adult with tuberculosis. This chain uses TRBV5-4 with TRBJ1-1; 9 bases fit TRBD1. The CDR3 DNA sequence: TGTGCCAGCAGGAGGACAGGGGATACTGAAGCTTTCTTT. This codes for CASRRTGDTEAFF. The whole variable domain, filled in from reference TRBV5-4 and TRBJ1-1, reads ETGVTQSPTHLIKTRGQQVTLRCSSQSGHNTVSWYQQALGQGPQFIFQYYREEENGRGNFPPRFSGLQFPNYSSELNVNALELDDSALYLCASRRTGDTEAFFGQGTRLTVV.